One sample yielded the 10 T cell receptor beta chains listed below, sequenced in a study of blood T cell repertoires in COVID-19. Using immunoSEQ multiplex PCR, the repertoire was profiled, and TCRdb retains in-frame clones only, with some absent. This sample has 150,000 or so clones, with approximately 80% found just once. Sequencing was carried out using PBMCs or T cells enriched from blood (not recorded which). The receptors were gathered from a man between 45 and 60 years old who had recovered from COVID-19.

The chain combines TRBV5-1 with TRBJ2-7; 9 nucleotides line up with TRBD1. The CDR3 has 13 residues. CDR1 SGHRS and CDR2 YFSETQ come from the germline V gene. The J segment lost 7 bases and the V segment lost 4 bases, leaving 6 bases of the junction unmatched. CDR3 in DNA: TGCGCCAGCAGCCAGGGACAGGGTCTAGAGCAGTACTTC. Translation gives CASSQGQGLEQYF.

The chain links TRBV6-5 to TRBJ1-5; D is uncertain. Germline V lookup: CDR1 MNHEY, CDR2 SVGAGI. CDR3 length: 12 residues. V lost 8 bases to trimming and J lost 0 bases, with 5 bases between them. This CDR3 reads CASRDSNQPQHF. CDR3 nucleotides: TGTGCCAGCCGCGATAGCAATCAGCCCCAGCATTTT.

This chain joins TRBV6-6 and TRBJ1-2; 7 positions match TRBD1. With 8 bases clipped from V and 0 bases from J, the junction kept 9 bases outside the gene matches. The CDR3 runs to 15 residues. Germline CDR1 and CDR2: MNHNY and SVGAGI (reference sequence). The CDR3 is CASRRQGGTNYGYTF. CDR3 bases: TGTGCCAGCCGAAGACAGGGTGGGACTAACTATGGCTACACCTTC.

The chain links TRBV5-1 to TRBJ2-6; D remains unclear. The CDR3 length is 14 residues. Trimming removed 7 bases from V and 4 bases from J, with 12 bases in between. The germline CDR1 and CDR2 sequences are SGHRS and YFSETQ. The CDR3 DNA is TGCGCCAGCCAAGAAATGACAGGGGCCAACGTCCTGACTTTC. Protein sequence: CASQEMTGANVLTF.

This clone was observed many times. The chain links TRBV23-1 to TRBJ1-3, with a weak D call TRBD1 (5 bases). Being an ORF, TRBV23-1 has a function that is uncertain. The CDR3 sequence is 18 residues long. The V end lost 4 bases, the J end lost 1 base, and 20 bases lay between the germline ends. Here the CDR3 DNA reads TGCGCCAGCAGTCTCCCGACAGTTTTGAGTCTTTCTGGAAACACCATATATTTT. Residues: CASSLPTVLSLSGNTIYF.

This chain joins TRBV6-5 and TRBJ2-7; no definite D call. The CDR3 consists of 13 residues. V lost 2 bases and J lost 6, with 11 bases in between. Per the germline V gene, CDR1 is MNHEY and CDR2 is SVGAGI. The CDR3 coding sequence is TGTGCCAGCAGTTACCTCACAGTCGGCGAGCAGTACTTC. Translating it yields CASSYLTVGEQYF.

The gene calls are TRBV5-1 and TRBJ2-3, with 12 bases that match TRBD2. The junction had 11 bases not matched to a gene; V was cut back by 4 bases and J by 2 bases. CDR3 size: 18 residues. Germline values: CDR1 SGHRS, CDR2 YFSETQ. CDR3 nucleotide sequence: TGCGCCAGCAGCAAACCGTCGGGACTAGCGGGTCCCACAGATACGCAGTATTTT. The encoded protein is CASSKPSGLAGPTDTQYF.

CDR3 nucleotides: TGTGCCAGCAGCTTAAATGGCAGGAATGAAAAACTGTTTTTT. This translates into CASSLNGRNEKLFF. This rearrangement joins TRBV7-9 to TRBJ1-4; D is uncertain. The CDR3 spans 14 residues. Between the trimmed V and J ends, which lost 2 bases and 5 bases, there was a span of 9 bases. Germline-derived CDR1 and CDR2 are SEHNR and FQNEAQ (reference sequence).

The chain couples TRBV4-1 to TRBJ1-5; D not resolved. CDR3 size: 14 residues. Trimming removed 0 bases from V and 10 bases from J, with 13 bases in between. Germline CDR1 MGHRA, CDR2 YSYEKL. CDR3 residues: CASSQDGQIQPQHF. CDR3 nucleotides: TGCGCCAGCAGCCAAGATGGCCAGATCCAACCCCAGCATTTT.

The V and J genes are TRBV21-1 and TRBJ1-1; TRBD1, the table's D call, was not compared with the DNA. TRBV21-1 has pseudogene status. This CDR3 comprises 11 residues. CDR3 coding DNA: TGTGCCAGCAGCAAAGGACAGGAGGCTTTCTTT. Translating it yields CASSKGQEAFF.